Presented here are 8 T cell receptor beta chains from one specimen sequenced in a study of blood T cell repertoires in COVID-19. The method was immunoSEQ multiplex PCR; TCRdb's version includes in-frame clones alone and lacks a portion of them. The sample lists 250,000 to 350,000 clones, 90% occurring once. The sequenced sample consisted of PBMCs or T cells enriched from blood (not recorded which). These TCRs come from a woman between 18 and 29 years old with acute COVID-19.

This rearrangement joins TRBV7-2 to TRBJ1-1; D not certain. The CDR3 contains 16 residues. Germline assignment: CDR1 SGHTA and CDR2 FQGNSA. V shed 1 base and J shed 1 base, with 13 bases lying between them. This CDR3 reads CASSLVRRHPNTEAFF. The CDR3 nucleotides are TGTGCCAGCAGCTTAGTACGGAGGCACCCGAACACTGAAGCTTTCTTT.

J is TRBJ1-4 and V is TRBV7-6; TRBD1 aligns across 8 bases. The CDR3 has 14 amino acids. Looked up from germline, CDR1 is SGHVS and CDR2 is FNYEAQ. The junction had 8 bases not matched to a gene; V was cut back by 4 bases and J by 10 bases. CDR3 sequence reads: CASSSWTGTGKLFF. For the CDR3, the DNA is TGTGCCAGCAGCTCTTGGACAGGGACAGGAAAACTGTTTTTT.

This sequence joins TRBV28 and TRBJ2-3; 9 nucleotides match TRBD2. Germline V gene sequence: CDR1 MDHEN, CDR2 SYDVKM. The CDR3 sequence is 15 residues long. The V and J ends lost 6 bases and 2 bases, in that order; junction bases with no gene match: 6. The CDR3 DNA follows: TGTGCCAGCAGCCCTACTAGCGGGCCCACAGATACGCAGTATTTT. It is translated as CASSPTSGPTDTQYF.

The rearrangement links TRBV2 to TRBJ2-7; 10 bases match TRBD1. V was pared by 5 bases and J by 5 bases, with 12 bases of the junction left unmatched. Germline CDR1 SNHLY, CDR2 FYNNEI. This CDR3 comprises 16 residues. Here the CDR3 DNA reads TGTGCCAGCAGTAGTTTTATCCGGGACAGGGGAAACGAGCAGTACTTC. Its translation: CASSSFIRDRGNEQYF.

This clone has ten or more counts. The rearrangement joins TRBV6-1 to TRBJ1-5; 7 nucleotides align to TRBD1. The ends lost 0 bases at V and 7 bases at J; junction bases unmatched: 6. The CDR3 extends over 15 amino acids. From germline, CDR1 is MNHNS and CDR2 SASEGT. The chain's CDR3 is CASSEATGAAQPQHF. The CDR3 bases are TGTGCCAGCAGTGAAGCAACAGGGGCTGCGCAGCCCCAGCATTTT.

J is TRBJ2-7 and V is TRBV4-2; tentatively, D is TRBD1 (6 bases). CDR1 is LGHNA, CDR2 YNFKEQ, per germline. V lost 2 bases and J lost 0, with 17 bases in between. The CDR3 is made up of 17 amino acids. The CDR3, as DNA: TGTGCCAGCAGCCAATCCCCGGGACAAATAAACTCCTACGAGCAGTACTTC. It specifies CASSQSPGQINSYEQYF.

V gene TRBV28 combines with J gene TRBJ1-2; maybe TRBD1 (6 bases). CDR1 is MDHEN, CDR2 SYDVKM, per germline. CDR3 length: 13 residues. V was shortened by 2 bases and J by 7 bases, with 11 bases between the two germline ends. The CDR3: CASSLPAGAGYTF. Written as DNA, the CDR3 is TGTGCCAGCAGTTTACCCGCAGGGGCTGGCTACACCTTC.

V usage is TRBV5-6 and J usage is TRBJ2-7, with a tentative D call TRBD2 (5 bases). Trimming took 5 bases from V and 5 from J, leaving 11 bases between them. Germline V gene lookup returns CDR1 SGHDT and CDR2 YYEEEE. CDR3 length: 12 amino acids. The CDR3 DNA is TGTGCCAGCAGAGAAAGAGGGAACGAGCAGTACTTC. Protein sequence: CASRERGNEQYF. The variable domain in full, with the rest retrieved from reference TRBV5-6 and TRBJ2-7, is DAGVTQSPTHLIKTRGQQVTLRCSPKSGHDTVSWYQQALGQGPQFIFQYYEEEERQRGNFPDRFSGHQFPNYSSELNVNALLLGDSALYLCASRERGNEQYFGPGTRLTVT.